Presented here are 19 T cell receptor beta chains from one specimen sequenced in a study of cytomegalovirus exposure and HLA in healthy donors. TCRdb's copy holds only in-frame clones and misses some; the assay was immunoSEQ multiplex PCR. Of 100,000 to 150,000 clones in the sample, about 94% were seen once. The sample consisted of PBMCs. These receptors were collected from a woman aged 18 to 35 in good health and CMV-seronegative.

This sequence joins TRBV4-2 and TRBJ2-1; 8 nucleotides match TRBD2. The germline V gene has CDR1 LGHNA and CDR2 YNFKEQ. V gave up 0 bases and J gave up 6 bases; unmatched junction bases: 4. CDR3 size: 15 residues. CDR3 sequence: CASSQEGLGANEQFF. CDR3 sequence (DNA): TGTGCCAGCAGCCAAGAGGGACTAGGAGCCAATGAGCAGTTCTTC.

The V and J genes are TRBV5-6 and TRBJ1-5, with TRBD1 matching over 9 bases. This CDR3 is 17 amino acids long. The ends lost 4 bases at V and 5 bases at J; junction bases unmatched: 13. From germline, CDR1 is SGHDT and CDR2 YYEEEE. As DNA, the CDR3 is TGTGCCAGCAGCAAAAGGTGGGACAGGGATTACGATCAGCCCCAGCATTTT. It yields the protein CASSKRWDRDYDQPQHF.

The chain combines TRBV6-4 with TRBJ2-2; TRBD1 matches at 7 bases. V dropped 6 bases and J dropped 1; count of bases not matched to a gene: 2. The CDR3 has 14 residues. Germline V gives CDR1 MRHNA, CDR2 SNTAGT. In DNA, the CDR3 is TGTGCCAGCAGAGGGACAGAGAACACCGGGGAGCTGTTTTTT. It translates to CASRGTENTGELFF.

This clone is a singleton in its sample. J is TRBJ1-2 and V is TRBV4-1; 8 nucleotides agree with TRBD1. Unmatched junction bases numbered 3, after V lost 3 bases and J lost 6 bases. In germline, CDR1 is MGHRA, CDR2 YSYEKL. CDR3 length: 13 residues. CDR3 loop: CASSQGQVNGYTF. Written as DNA, the CDR3 is TGCGCCAGCAGCCAGGGACAGGTGAATGGCTACACCTTC.

This chain joins TRBV19 and TRBJ2-6; 8 bases align to TRBD1. Germline V lookup: CDR1 LNHDA, CDR2 SQIVND (reference sequence). The V segment lost 3 bases and the J segment 6 bases; nucleotides outside the gene matches: 4. This CDR3 has 15 residues. The CDR3 here is CASSIYQGAANVLTF. CDR3 nucleotides: TGTGCCAGTAGTATTTATCAGGGGGCGGCCAACGTCCTGACTTTC.

The chain carries TRBV6-5 and TRBJ1-2; TRBD1 matches 7 bases. Germline assignment: CDR1 MNHEY and CDR2 SVGAGI. The CDR3 spans 16 residues. The junction had 7 bases not matched to a gene; V was cut back by 3 bases and J by 0 bases. The CDR3 region is CASSYRTGPANYGYTF. CDR3 in DNA: TGTGCCAGCAGTTATCGGACAGGTCCAGCTAACTATGGCTACACCTTC.

The CDR3 reads CASSLNPNSGNTIYF. The CDR3 nucleotides read TGCGCCAGCAGCTTGAATCCCAACTCTGGAAACACCATATATTTT. This chain links TRBV5-1 with TRBJ1-3; no clear D. Deletions cut 1 base from V and 0 bases from J, with 8 bases between. The CDR3 length is 15 residues. Per germline, CDR1 SGHRS and CDR2 YFSETQ.

The CDR3 coding sequence is TGCGCCAGCAGTTCAGACATCGGCGGCTACACCTTC. Translation gives CASSSDIGGYTF. This chain joins TRBV5-1 and TRBJ1-2; D is undetermined. This CDR3 is built from 12 residues. Germline values: CDR1 SGHRS, CDR2 YFSETQ. V was cut by 5 bases and J by 8 bases, with 13 bases left in between.

The chain uses TRBV30 and TRBJ1-1; TRBD1 is a possible D gene (5 bases). Trimming took off 5 bases at V and 3 bases at J, with 13 bases between the two ends. The CDR3 runs to 13 residues. CDR1 GTSNPN and CDR2 SVGIG come from the germline V gene (reference sequence). The CDR3 is CAWSFGGDTEAFF. CDR3 nucleotide sequence: TGTGCCTGGTCGTTCGGGGGGGACACTGAAGCTTTCTTT.

The chain has TRBV14 and TRBJ1-5; D unclear. Germline V gene lookup returns CDR1 SGHDN and CDR2 FVKESK. The CDR3 loop spans 11 amino acids. V was trimmed by 8 bases and J by 2 bases, leaving 4 bases between them. The CDR3 DNA follows: TGTGCCAGCCCGGGCAATCAGCCCCAGCATTTT. This gives the protein CASPGNQPQHF.

This clone came up a few times. The chain employs TRBV6-1 and TRBJ1-5; a weak D match, TRBD1 (6 bases). The CDR3 sequence is 15 residues long. In germline, CDR1 is MNHNS, CDR2 SASEGT. Trimming removed 7 bases at V and 3 bases at J, with 16 bases between. The CDR3 loop reads CASIVAGASNQPQHF. In nucleotides, the CDR3 is TGTGCCAGCATCGTAGCAGGGGCCTCCAATCAGCCCCAGCATTTT.

V usage is TRBV27 and J usage is TRBJ2-2, with 12 bases lining up with TRBD2. The CDR3 loop spans 17 amino acids. Germline CDR1 and CDR2: MNHEY and SMNVEV (reference sequence). V lost 8 bases and J lost 0; bases outside the gene matches: 7. CDR3: CASGPSGGGANTGELFF. CDR3 nucleotide sequence: TGTGCCAGCGGCCCTAGCGGGGGGGGCGCGAACACCGGGGAGCTGTTTTTT.

J is TRBJ1-5 and V is TRBV28; D is possibly TRBD1 (6 bases). The CDR3 contains 16 residues. Germline V gives CDR1 MDHEN, CDR2 SYDVKM. Trimming stripped 7 bases from V and 0 bases from J, with 16 bases between. The CDR3 DNA follows: TGTGCCAGCACCGTACAGGGATCCTATAGCAATCAGCCCCAGCATTTT. Residues: CASTVQGSYSNQPQHF.

This chain joins TRBV2 and TRBJ2-7; possibly TRBD1 for D (6 bases). The CDR3 has 13 residues. Germline loops: CDR1 SNHLY, CDR2 FYNNEI. The ends were cut back, 9 bases at V and 3 bases at J, with 15 bases in the middle. CDR3 protein: CASTGTQIYEQYF. As DNA, the CDR3 is TGTGCCAGTACCGGGACACAGATCTACGAGCAGTACTTC.

The J gene is TRBJ2-5, the V gene TRBV21-1; TRBD1 was called by the table and not checked on the DNA. TRBV21-1 represents a pseudogene. The CDR3 contains 17 residues. CDR3 in DNA: TGTGCCAGCAGCAGAGCCGTTGCGTACAGGGGATGTGAGACCCAGTACTTC. Protein product: CASSRAVAYRGCETQYF.

Comment on this clone: Relative to the germline gene, one junction end is altered; a read error may explain this. The chain carries TRBV7-9 and TRBJ2-1; 11 bases line up with TRBD2. The CDR3 consists of 16 residues. CDR1 SEHNR and CDR2 FQNEAQ come from the germline V gene (reference sequence). The CDR3, as DNA: TGTGCTAGCAGCCACAATAGCGGGAGGGTGTACAATGAGCAGTTCTTC. The encoded protein is CASSHNSGRVYNEQFF.

V is TRBV6-5 and J is TRBJ2-2; 9 bases align to TRBD1. Trimming removed 7 bases from V and 3 bases from J; junction bases left unmatched: 6. This CDR3 has 15 residues. CDR1 MNHEY and CDR2 SVGAGI come from the germline V gene. For the CDR3, the DNA is TGTGCCAGCAACCGGACAGGGGCGGACACCGGGGAGCTGTTTTTT. It codes for CASNRTGADTGELFF.

J is TRBJ2-1 and V is TRBV5-4; tentatively, D is TRBD1 (5 bases). Germline CDR1 is SGHNT and CDR2 is YYREEE (reference sequence). V was cut by 0 bases and J by 5 bases, with 9 bases left in between. The CDR3 runs to 14 residues. In nucleotides, the CDR3 is TGTGCCAGCAGCTTGGTGGGGCGGAACAATGAGCAGTTCTTC. Residues: CASSLVGRNNEQFF.

This chain uses TRBV7-3 with TRBJ1-2; D might be TRBD1 (6 bases). The CDR3 contains 14 residues. The germline gives CDR1 SGHTA, CDR2 FQGTGA. V lost 5 bases and J lost 7, with 17 bases in between. The CDR3 loop reads CASSPKQGPFGYTF. CDR3 DNA sequence: TGTGCCAGCAGCCCGAAACAGGGACCCTTTGGCTACACCTTC.